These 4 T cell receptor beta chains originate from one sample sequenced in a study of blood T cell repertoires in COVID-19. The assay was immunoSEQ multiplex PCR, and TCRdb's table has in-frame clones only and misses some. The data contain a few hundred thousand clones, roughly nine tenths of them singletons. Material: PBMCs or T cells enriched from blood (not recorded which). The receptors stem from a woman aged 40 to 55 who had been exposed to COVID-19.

Written as DNA, the CDR3 is TGCGCCAGCAGCAGGGGACTTTTCTCTGGAAACACCATATATTTT. Protein: CASSRGLFSGNTIYF. V gene TRBV4-1 combines with J gene TRBJ1-3; D is perhaps TRBD1 (5 bases). This CDR3 comprises 15 residues. Germline V gene sequence: CDR1 MGHRA, CDR2 YSYEKL. V lost 5 bases to trimming and J lost 0 bases, with 11 bases between them.

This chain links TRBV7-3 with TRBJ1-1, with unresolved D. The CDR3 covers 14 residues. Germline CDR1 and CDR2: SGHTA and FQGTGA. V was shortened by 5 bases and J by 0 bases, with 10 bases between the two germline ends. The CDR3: CASSPTLMNTEAFF. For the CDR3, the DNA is TGTGCCAGCAGCCCGACACTTATGAACACTGAAGCTTTCTTT.

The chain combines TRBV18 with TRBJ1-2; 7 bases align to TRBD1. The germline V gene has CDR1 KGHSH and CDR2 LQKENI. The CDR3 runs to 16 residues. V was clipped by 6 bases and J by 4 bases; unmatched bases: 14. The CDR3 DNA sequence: TGTGCCAGCTCGCCCCGTGAGGGGGCGCTAAGCTATGGCTACACCTTC. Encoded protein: CASSPREGALSYGYTF.

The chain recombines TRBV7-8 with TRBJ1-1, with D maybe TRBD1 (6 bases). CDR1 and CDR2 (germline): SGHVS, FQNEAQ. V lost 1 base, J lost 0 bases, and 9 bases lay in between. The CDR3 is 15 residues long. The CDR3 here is CASSLVGGLNTEAFF. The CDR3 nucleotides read TGTGCCAGCAGCTTAGTCGGGGGGCTGAACACTGAAGCTTTCTTT.